The clone carrying this TCR beta chain was observed a few times. V was trimmed by 7 bases and J by 0 bases, leaving 25 bases between them. Germline assignment: CDR1 MNHEY and CDR2 SVGEGT. The CDR3 runs to 18 residues. TCRdb recomputed calls from the PCR reads with MiXCR, one row per CDR3 protein. Of 250,000 to 350,000 distinct CDR3 sequences listed, about a fifth were seen once; the top ten hold roughly 0.86%. The authors sorted naive CD8 T cells as CD8+CD4-CCR7+CD45RA+. The source of the sample is a study of molecular identifiers for immune sequencing clone quantification. This chain joins TRBV6-2 or TRBV6-3 and TRBJ2-7; no definite D call. This clonotype was obtained from a human donor in good health. Some libraries in this study had Jurkat cell RNA spiked in. The sample taken for sequencing was naive CD8+ T cells from blood, with Jurkat cell RNA spiked in. Subset in this sample: FACS-sorted CD8+CD4-CCR7+CD45RA+ naive T cells. In DNA, the CDR3 is TGTGCCAGCATCGGCCGGGTCCGCCTAAACCTGAGCTCCTACGAGCAGTACTTC. It encodes CASIGRVRLNLSSYEQYF.